Each of the 21 T cell receptor beta chains below was sequenced from the same sample in a study of shared clonotypes between healthy human individuals. Naive CD8 cells, CD45RO-negative and positively selected for CCR7, excluded terminally differentiated effector memory CD45RA+ cells. Profiled with immunoSEQ multiplex PCR; TCRdb holds only in-frame clones, not every one. The repertoire consists of more than 600,000 clones, with roughly 94% occurring once and the leading ten covering approximately 24%. Sequencing was performed on naive CD8+ T cells sorted from blood. The receptors here all came from a man aged 30 to 39 in good health.

This chain uses TRBV4-1 with TRBJ2-5, with 9 bases that match TRBD2. V was clipped by 0 bases and J by 5 bases; unmatched bases: 13. The CDR3 spans 18 residues. The germline V gene has CDR1 MGHRA and CDR2 YSYEKL. The CDR3 nucleotides are TGCGCCAGCAGCCAAGAGGCTAGTAGCGGGAGAACGGGGGAGACCCAGTACTTC. Translation: CASSQEASSGRTGETQYF.

This clone was recorded once. V and J are TRBV27 and TRBJ2-5, with 8 bases fitting TRBD2. V trimming: 5 bases; J trimming: 7 bases; junction bases outside the gene matches: 9. The CDR3 has 14 amino acids. Germline V gene lookup returns CDR1 MNHEY and CDR2 SMNVEV (reference sequence). The CDR3 sequence: CASSILAGRGTQYF. The CDR3 nucleotides are TGTGCCAGCAGTATTTTAGCGGGAAGGGGGACCCAGTACTTC.

A few counts support this clone. In nucleotides, the CDR3 is TGTGCCGTCCAGAGGGGGAACACTGAAGCTTTCTTT. It is translated as CAVQRGNTEAFF. The V call is TRBV6-5, the J call TRBJ1-1; tentatively, D is TRBD1 (5 bases). V lost 11 bases, J lost 1 base, and 11 bases lay in between. Germline CDR1 reads MNHEY; CDR2 reads SVGAGI. The CDR3 has 12 residues.

The chain combines TRBV9 with TRBJ1-1, with D unresolved. The CDR3 length is 14 residues. Germline V gene data show CDR1 as SGDLS and CDR2 as YYNGEE. Deletions cut 0 bases from V and 1 base from J, with 7 bases between. Here the CDR3 reads CASSVAWGNTEAFF. The CDR3 bases are TGTGCCAGCAGCGTAGCTTGGGGGAACACTGAAGCTTTCTTT.

This clone was picked up one time. This sequence joins TRBV7-9 and TRBJ1-2; no definite D call. Germline V gene data show CDR1 as SEHNR and CDR2 as FQNEAQ (reference sequence). This CDR3 contains 16 residues. V gave up 1 base and J gave up 6 bases, with 18 bases separating them. The CDR3 region is CASSLDESWLGNGYTF. CDR3 nucleotide sequence: TGTGCCAGCAGCTTAGATGAATCGTGGCTTGGCAATGGCTACACCTTC. Complete variable domain (other parts from reference TRBV7-9 and TRBJ1-2): DTGVSQNPRHKITKRGQNVTFRCDPISEHNRLYWYRQTLGQGPEFLTYFQNEAQLEKSRLLSDRFSAERPKGSFSTLEIQRTEQGDSAMYLCASSLDESWLGNGYTFGSGTRLTVV.

The rearrangement joins TRBV2 to TRBJ1-5, with TRBD1 as a possible D gene (6 bases). The CDR3 contains 14 residues. Germline values: CDR1 SNHLY, CDR2 FYNNEI. Trimming stripped 2 bases from V and 2 bases from J, with 7 bases between. As DNA, the CDR3 is TGTGCCAGCAGTGAACGACAGGGCAATCAGCCCCAGCATTTT. Encoded protein: CASSERQGNQPQHF.

This clone turned up a few times. The chain joins TRBV9 to TRBJ2-3; 7 positions agree with TRBD2. The CDR3 has 16 amino acids. The germline gives CDR1 SGDLS, CDR2 YYNGEE. Trimming took 0 bases from V and 2 from J; bases not matched to a gene: 6. Here the CDR3 reads CASSVDGGGDTDTQYF. The CDR3 coding sequence is TGTGCCAGCAGCGTAGACGGGGGAGGGGACACAGATACGCAGTATTTT.

The rearrangement uses TRBV7-3 and TRBJ2-1; 8 bases map to TRBD1. The CDR3 covers 16 residues. Germline V gene data show CDR1 as SGHTA and CDR2 as FQGTGA. Trimming removed 5 bases from V and 5 bases from J; junction bases left unmatched: 11. DNA of the CDR3: TGTGCCAGCAGCCCCGGACAGGGAGAGGATGACAATGAGCAGTTCTTC. This encodes CASSPGQGEDDNEQFF.

The J gene is TRBJ1-1, the V gene TRBV29-1; no definite D call. V lost 4 bases and J 8 bases, leaving 5 bases between the germline ends. The CDR3 has 9 residues. Germline values: CDR1 SQVTM, CDR2 ANQGSEA. This CDR3 reads CSVVGEAFF. DNA of the CDR3: TGCAGCGTTGTCGGAGAAGCTTTCTTT.

This rearrangement joins TRBV4-2 to TRBJ2-1; D may be TRBD1 (6 bases). The CDR3 extends over 14 amino acids. Germline V gene lookup returns CDR1 LGHNA and CDR2 YNFKEQ. Trimming shortened V by 2 bases and J by 6 bases, and 11 bases separated the two germline ends. CDR3: CASSQRGQTNEQFF. The CDR3 DNA reads TGTGCCAGCAGCCAAAGAGGACAGACCAATGAGCAGTTCTTC.

V usage is TRBV11-2 and J usage is TRBJ2-7; D is unresolved. CDR1 and CDR2 from the germline V gene are SGHAT and FQNNGV. This CDR3 contains 16 residues. The V gene lost 5 bases and the J gene lost 0 bases, with 17 bases spanning the gap. In DNA form, the CDR3 reads TGTGCCAGCAGCCTAACAGCCGTTTTCGCCTCCTACGAGCAGTACTTC. It codes for CASSLTAVFASYEQYF.

The chain recombines TRBV27 with TRBJ2-3, with TRBD1 identical over 9 bases. Germline CDR1 reads MNHEY; CDR2 reads SMNVEV (reference sequence). CDR3 length equals 15 residues. With 10 bases clipped from V and 1 base from J, the junction kept 9 bases outside the gene matches. The CDR3 nucleotides read TGTGCCACCTCCCCCCGGGACAGGGGCACAGATACGCAGTATTTT. It codes for CATSPRDRGTDTQYF.

This chain connects TRBV27 to TRBJ2-7, with D maybe TRBD1 (5 bases). The germline CDR1 and CDR2 sequences are MNHEY and SMNVEV (reference sequence). V was shortened by 0 bases and J by 2 bases, with 14 bases between the two germline ends. CDR3 length: 16 residues. CDR3: CASSLSAGPLTYEQYF. CDR3 nucleotide sequence: TGTGCCAGCAGTTTATCGGCAGGGCCGCTAACCTACGAGCAGTACTTC.

This rearrangement joins TRBV27 to TRBJ2-2; 10 bases fit TRBD2. This CDR3 is 14 amino acids long. The V gene's germline CDR1 is MNHEY and CDR2 SMNVEV (reference sequence). V was pared by 7 bases and J by 6 bases, with 5 bases of the junction left unmatched. The CDR3 sequence is CASIQLAGAGELFF. The CDR3 DNA follows: TGTGCCAGCATACAGCTAGCGGGAGCCGGGGAGCTGTTTTTT.

The CDR3 nucleotides read TGTGCTAGTGGCCGAGTCGGGGTAGTGAGTCCAGATACGCAGTATTTT. Protein product: CASGRVGVVSPDTQYF. V usage is TRBV12-5 and J usage is TRBJ2-3; D possibly corresponds to TRBD2 (5 bases). The CDR3 is made up of 16 amino acids. Trimming pared 6 bases from V and 4 bases from J, leaving 20 bases between. Germline V gene data show CDR1 as LGHNT and CDR2 as FRNRAP.

V gene TRBV14 combines with J gene TRBJ2-5; TRBD1 aligns across 10 bases. Trimming at V came to 0 bases and at J to 5 bases, leaving 21 bases not matched to a gene. Germline V gene data show CDR1 as SGHDN and CDR2 as FVKESK. The CDR3 has 21 amino acids. The CDR3 is CASSQDPTGGAFVSAWETQYF. In DNA form, the CDR3 reads TGTGCCAGCAGCCAAGATCCGACAGGGGGCGCTTTTGTAAGCGCCTGGGAGACCCAGTACTTC.

The V and J genes are TRBV28 and TRBJ1-1; D gene unclear. Trimming pared 4 bases from V and 1 base from J, leaving 16 bases between. Germline CDR1 is MDHEN and CDR2 is SYDVKM. The CDR3 runs 16 residues. The CDR3 loop is CASSSIGPTTNTEAFF. CDR3 DNA sequence: TGTGCCAGCAGTTCCATCGGACCTACCACGAACACTGAAGCTTTCTTT. Supplemented by reference TRBV28 and TRBJ1-1, the full variable domain reads DVKVTQSSRYLVKRTGEKVFLECVQDMDHENMFWYRQDPGLGLRLIYFSYDVKMKEKGDIPEGYSVSREKKERFSLILESASTNQTSMYLCASSSIGPTTNTEAFFGQGTRLTVV.

V is TRBV28 and J is TRBJ2-7; 7 bases align to TRBD1. Germline V CDR1 and CDR2: MDHEN, SYDVKM. The length of the CDR3 is 14 residues. V lost 6 bases to trimming and J lost 3 bases; unmatched junction nucleotides: 8. The CDR3, as DNA: TGTGCCAGCAGCCTCCGGGCAGGGGGCTACGAGCAGTACTTC. As protein: CASSLRAGGYEQYF. The complete variable domain, with remaining parts taken from reference TRBV28 and TRBJ2-7, reads DVKVTQSSRYLVKRTGEKVFLECVQDMDHENMFWYRQDPGLGLRLIYFSYDVKMKEKGDIPEGYSVSREKKERFSLILESASTNQTSMYLCASSLRAGGYEQYFGPGTRLTVT.

The J gene is TRBJ1-2, the V gene TRBV5-8; no definite D call. CDR1 SGHTS and CDR2 YDEGEE come from the germline V gene. The CDR3 covers 13 residues. The V gene lost 0 bases and the J gene lost 6 bases, with 9 bases spanning the gap. The CDR3 DNA follows: TGTGCCAGCAGCTTGGGCATTAAGGATGGCTACACCTTC. It codes for CASSLGIKDGYTF. Full variable domain (rest looked up from reference TRBV5-8 and TRBJ1-2): EAGVTQSPTHLIKTRGQQATLRCSPISGHTSVYWYQQALGLGLQFLLWYDEGEERNRGNFPPRFSGRQFPNYSSELNVNALELEDSALYLCASSLGIKDGYTFGSGTRLTVV.

In DNA form, the CDR3 reads TGTGCCAGCAGCCCGGGACTAGCGGGATCGGGCAACGAGCAGTACTTC. It encodes CASSPGLAGSGNEQYF. The chain recombines TRBV7-9 with TRBJ2-7; 13 nucleotides line up with TRBD2. Per the germline V gene, CDR1 is SEHNR and CDR2 is FQNEAQ (reference sequence). There are 16 residues in the CDR3. Germline trimming cut 5 bases from V and 5 bases from J; bases unmatched to any gene: 9.

V and J are TRBV21-1 and TRBJ2-2; the D call in the table, TRBD2, was not verified against the DNA. TRBV21-1 is designated a pseudogene. The CDR3 sequence is 19 residues long. The CDR3 reads CASSIPGLAGVGNTGELFF. As DNA, the CDR3 is TGTGCCAGCAGCATCCCGGGACTAGCGGGAGTAGGGAACACCGGGGAGCTGTTTTTT.